A single sample gave rise to the 5 T cell receptor beta chains below, sequenced in a study of T cells after yellow fever vaccination. TCRdb reanalysed the 5' RACE reads using MiXCR and keeps one entry per CDR3 protein. This sample has around 300,000 distinct CDR3 sequences; approximately 4% occur once, and the top ten carry roughly a fifth. Sequencing was performed on PBMCs, taken 15 days after the yellow fever booster vaccination. All receptors come from a young man who received the YFV17D yellow fever vaccine.

The chain joins TRBV27 to TRBJ1-5, with D perhaps TRBD1 (5 bases). Trimming cost V 1 base and J 3 bases, with 10 bases left between them. Germline loops: CDR1 MNHEY, CDR2 SMNVEV (reference sequence). The CDR3 is 15 amino acids. CDR3 sequence reads: CASSLWSGANQPQHF. The CDR3 DNA follows: TGTGCCAGCAGTTTATGGTCTGGGGCCAATCAGCCCCAGCATTTT.

At least ten counts were recorded for this clonotype. The V call is TRBV20-1, the J call TRBJ2-1; the match to TRBD2 covers 7 bases. Germline V gene data show CDR1 as DFQATT and CDR2 as SNEGSKA (reference sequence). The V and J ends lost 0 bases and 7 bases, in that order; junction bases with no gene match: 12. The CDR3 extends over 16 amino acids. The CDR3 here is CSARDPLAVGFNEQFF. DNA of the CDR3: TGCAGTGCTAGAGATCCTCTAGCGGTCGGATTTAATGAGCAGTTCTTC.

Ten or more counts support this clonotype. The chain joins TRBV7-2 to TRBJ2-5; 9 bases map to TRBD2. Per germline, CDR1 SGHTA and CDR2 FQGNSA. The CDR3 extends over 13 amino acids. V gave up 11 bases and J gave up 5 bases; unmatched junction bases: 9. CDR3 DNA sequence: TGTGCCTCGCGAGCGGGGGGCGGTGAGACCCAGTACTTC. This gives the protein CASRAGGGETQYF.

J is TRBJ1-2 and V is TRBV4-1, with 8 positions matching TRBD1. The germline gives CDR1 MGHRA, CDR2 YSYEKL. The CDR3 loop spans 15 amino acids. V dropped 1 base and J dropped 8; count of bases not matched to a gene: 9. The CDR3 loop reads CASSQAGQGRGGYTF. In DNA, the CDR3 is TGCGCCAGCAGCCAAGCCGGACAGGGAAGGGGAGGCTACACCTTC.

The chain recombines TRBV7-2 with TRBJ1-5; D not resolved. The CDR3 spans 14 residues. Germline CDR1 reads SGHTA; CDR2 reads FQGNSA. V gave up 5 bases and J gave up 5 bases, with 13 bases separating them. The CDR3, as DNA: TGTGCCAGCAGCCCGGGGAAGCCTCATCAGCCCCAGCATTTT. Amino acid sequence: CASSPGKPHQPQHF.